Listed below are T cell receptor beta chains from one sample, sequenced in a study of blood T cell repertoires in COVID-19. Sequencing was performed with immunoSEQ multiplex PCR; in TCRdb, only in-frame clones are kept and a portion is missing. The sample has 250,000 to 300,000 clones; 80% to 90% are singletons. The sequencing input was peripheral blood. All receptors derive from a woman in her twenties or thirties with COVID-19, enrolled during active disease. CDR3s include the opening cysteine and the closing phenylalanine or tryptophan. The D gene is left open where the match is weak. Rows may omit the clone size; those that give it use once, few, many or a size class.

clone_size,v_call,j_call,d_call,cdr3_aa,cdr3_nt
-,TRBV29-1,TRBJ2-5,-,CSVSVGGETQYF,TGCAGCGTTTCAGTAGGGGGTGAGACCCAGTACTTC
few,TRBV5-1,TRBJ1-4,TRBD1,CASSTNPGTENEKLFF,TGCGCCAGCAGCACAAACCCCGGGACAGAGAATGAAAAACTGTTTTTT
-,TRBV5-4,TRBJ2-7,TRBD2,CASSPKLAGGSYEQYF,TGTGCCAGCAGCCCCAAACTAGCGGGGGGTTCTTACGAGCAGTACTTC
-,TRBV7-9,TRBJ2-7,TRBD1,CASSYATGGYEQYF,TGTGCCAGCAGCTACGCAACAGGGGGCTACGAGCAGTACTTC
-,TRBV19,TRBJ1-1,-,CASSDRLNTEAFF,TGTGCCAGTAGCGACAGATTGAACACTGAAGCTTTCTTT
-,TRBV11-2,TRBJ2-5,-,CASSVLLETQYF,TGTGCCAGCAGCGTCCTTCTGGAGACCCAGTACTTC
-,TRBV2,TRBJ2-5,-,CASVYSGTEETQYF,TGTGCCAGCGTGTATAGCGGAACTGAAGAGACCCAGTACTTC
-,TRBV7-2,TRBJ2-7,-,CASSLEARGQQIASYEQYF,TGTGCCAGCAGCTTAGAGGCGCGGGGCCAACAAATTGCCTCCTACGAGCAGTACTTC
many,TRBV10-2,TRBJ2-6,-,CASSHQLYLGQPVLNVLTF,TGCGCCAGCAGCCATCAACTATACCTCGGACAGCCCGTTCTCAACGTCCTGACTTTC
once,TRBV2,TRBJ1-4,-,CASSYFGQSNEKLFF,TGTGCCAGCAGTTACTTCGGACAGTCTAATGAAAAACTGTTTTTT
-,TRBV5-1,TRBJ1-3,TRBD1,CASSADRGIGNTIYF,TGCGCCAGCAGCGCGGACAGGGGAATAGGAAACACCATATATTTT
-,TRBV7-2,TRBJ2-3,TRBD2,CASSLEAGGLWADTQYF,TGTGCCAGCAGCTTAGAAGCGGGGGGCCTCTGGGCAGATACGCAGTATTTT
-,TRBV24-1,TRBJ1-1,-,CATSDLQGSEAFF,TGTGCCACCAGTGATTTACAGGGATCTGAAGCTTTCTTT
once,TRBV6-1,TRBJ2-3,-,CASSDRSSTDTQYF,TGTGCCAGCAGTGACAGGTCTAGCACAGATACGCAGTATTTT
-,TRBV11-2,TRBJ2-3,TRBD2,CASSLRGALTDTQYF,TGTGCCAGCAGCTTGCGGGGGGCCCTCACAGATACGCAGTATTTT
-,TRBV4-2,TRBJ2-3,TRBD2,CASSQDRTGGADTQYF,TGTGCCAGCAGCCAAGATCGAACCGGGGGGGCGGATACGCAGTATTTT
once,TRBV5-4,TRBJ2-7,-,CASSSERGGSYEQYF,TGTGCCAGCAGCTCTGAAAGGGGGGGCTCCTACGAGCAGTACTTC
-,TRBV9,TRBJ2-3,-,CASSVVSGLMDTQYF,TGTGCCAGCAGCGTAGTGTCAGGTCTAATGGATACGCAGTATTTT
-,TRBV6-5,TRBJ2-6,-,CASSYLTVSGANVLTF,TGTGCCAGCAGTTACTTAACGGTTTCTGGGGCCAACGTCCTGACTTTC
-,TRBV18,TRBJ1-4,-,CASSRSEGGEKLFF,TGTGCCAGCTCCCGGTCGGAGGGAGGTGAAAAACTGTTTTTT
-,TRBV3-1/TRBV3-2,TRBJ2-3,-,CASSPDFEGGTDTQYF,TGTGCCAGCAGCCCCGACTTTGAGGGGGGCACAGATACGCAGTATTTT
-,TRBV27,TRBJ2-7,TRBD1,CASSLFTGVLYEQYF,TGTGCCAGCAGTTTATTTACAGGGGTTTTGTACGAGCAGTACTTC
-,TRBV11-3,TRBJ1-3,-,CASSRGSGTGNTIYF,TGTGCCAGCAGCCGGGGGTCGGGGACTGGAAACACCATATATTTT
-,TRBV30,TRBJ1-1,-,CAWKDSPGNTEAFF,TGTGCCTGGAAGGACAGCCCGGGGAACACTGAAGCTTTCTTT
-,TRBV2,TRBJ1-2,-,CASSGALSNYGYTF,TGTGCCAGCAGTGGGGCACTTTCTAACTATGGCTACACCTTC
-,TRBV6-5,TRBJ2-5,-,CASTGTETQYF,TGTGCCAGCACAGGCACCGAGACCCAGTACTTC
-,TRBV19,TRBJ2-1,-,CASSQATYNEQFF,TGTGCCAGTAGCCAGGCAACCTACAATGAGCAGTTCTTC
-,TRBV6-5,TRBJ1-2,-,CASSPTALFRGYTF,TGTGCCAGCAGTCCTACTGCCCTCTTTCGGGGCTACACCTTC
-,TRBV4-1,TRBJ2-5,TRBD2,CASSQDSLAGGAQYF,TGCGCCAGCAGCCAAGATAGTTTAGCGGGGGGGGCCCAGTACTTC
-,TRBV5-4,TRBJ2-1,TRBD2,CASSRPTSGGPNEQFF,TGTGCCAGCAGCCGTCCGACTAGCGGGGGTCCAAATGAGCAGTTCTTC
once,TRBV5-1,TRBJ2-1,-,CASSLERFSYNEQFF,TGCGCCAGCAGCCTCGAGAGGTTCTCCTACAATGAGCAGTTCTTC
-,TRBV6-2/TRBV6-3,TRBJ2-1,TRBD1,CASSRDRTEQFF,TGTGCCAGCAGTCGGGACAGAACTGAGCAGTTCTTC
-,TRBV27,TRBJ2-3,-,CASSWIPGLPLSTDTQYF,TGTGCCAGCAGTTGGATTCCGGGACTCCCCCTTAGCACAGATACGCAGTATTTT
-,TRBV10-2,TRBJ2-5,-,CASSESSGYGKETQYF,TGCGCCAGCAGTGAGTCGTCCGGGTACGGTAAAGAGACCCAGTACTTC
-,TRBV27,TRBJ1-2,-,CASSNGGGGDGYTF,TGTGCCAGCAGCAATGGGGGGGGCGGGGATGGCTACACCTTC
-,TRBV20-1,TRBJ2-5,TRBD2,CSASSSLAAGAAQYF,TGCAGTGCTAGTAGCTCTCTAGCGGCGGGAGCGGCCCAGTACTTC
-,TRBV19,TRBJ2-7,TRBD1,CASTSPGQGTYEQYF,TGTGCCAGTACCTCTCCGGGACAGGGAACCTACGAGCAGTACTTC